The 19 T cell receptor beta chains below all came from one sample that was sequenced in a study of Ad26.COV2.S vaccination and SARS-CoV-2 variants. Indicated treatment: roughly 20 received Ad26.COV2.S at low or high dose, single or two shots; about 5 received placebo; per-sample allocation not given. Following the first vaccine or placebo injection, samples were taken on day 63. Only in-frame clones appear in the TCRdb table, and some are missing; sequencing was by immunoSEQ multiplex PCR. The profile covers 380,000 or so clones, with about 89% appearing a single time and roughly 4.8% taken by the ten largest. The sequences come from peripheral blood, collected in a trial of Ad26.COV2.S vaccine versus placebo. The receptor set was obtained from a person aged 18-60 years who received the Ad26.COV2.S COVID-19 vaccine or a placebo.

This clone appeared many times. This chain joins TRBV2 and TRBJ2-7; 9 bases align to TRBD1. Per the germline V gene, CDR1 is SNHLY and CDR2 is FYNNEI. The V gene end was trimmed by 4 bases and the J gene end by 2 bases; junction bases not matched to a gene: 6. CDR3 size: 15 residues. The CDR3 spells CASSGSRTGAYEQYF. In nucleotides, the CDR3 is TGTGCCAGCAGTGGATCTAGGACAGGGGCCTACGAGCAGTACTTC.

The gene calls are TRBV19 and TRBJ1-1; 8 bases agree with TRBD1. The CDR3 consists of 15 residues. Trimming removed 6 bases from V and 2 bases from J; junction bases left unmatched: 8. The germline V gene has CDR1 LNHDA and CDR2 SQIVND (reference sequence). The CDR3 DNA sequence: TGTGCCAGTAGATCACCGGGACAGGCAAACACTGAAGCTTTCTTT. As protein: CASRSPGQANTEAFF.

The genes are TRBV7-9 and TRBJ2-5, with D perhaps assigned TRBD1 or TRBD2 (5 bases each). The CDR3 covers 14 residues. Germline CDR1 and CDR2: SEHNR and FQNEAQ (reference sequence). V was clipped by 5 bases and J by 1 base, with 11 bases between them. The CDR3 DNA sequence: TGTGCCAGCAGCCCCAGGGAGCCCCAAGAGACCCAGTACTTC. It translates to CASSPREPQETQYF.

This clone was recorded only once. The rearrangement joins TRBV27 to TRBJ1-1; D unclear. The germline CDR1 and CDR2 sequences are MNHEY and SMNVEV (reference sequence). V lost 2 bases to trimming and J lost 6 bases, with 10 bases between them. The CDR3 loop spans 13 amino acids. CDR3 DNA sequence: TGTGCCAGCAGTTTACCCAGTGGGGCTGAAGCTTTCTTT. Amino acid sequence: CASSLPSGAEAFF.

The chain recombines TRBV18 with TRBJ1-1; 12 positions agree with TRBD1. The junction had 8 bases not matched to a gene; V was cut back by 2 bases and J by 7 bases. Germline CDR1 is KGHSH and CDR2 is LQKENI. This CDR3 region has 16 residues. The DNA of the CDR3 is TGTGCCAGCTCACCAGGGACAGGGGGCTCGGGAGTTGAAGCTTTCTTT. Its protein product is CASSPGTGGSGVEAFF.

This clone came up a few times. V is TRBV9 and J is TRBJ1-2; the match to TRBD1 covers 8 bases. The CDR3 is made up of 13 amino acids. The ends lost 3 bases at V and 3 bases at J; junction bases unmatched: 1. From germline, CDR1 is SGDLS and CDR2 YYNGEE. DNA for the CDR3: TGTGCCAGCAGCGCGACAGGGGACTATGGCTACACCTTC. It codes for CASSATGDYGYTF.

This clone came up once. V and J are TRBV28 and TRBJ2-2; D is possibly TRBD2 (5 bases). From germline, CDR1 is MDHEN and CDR2 SYDVKM. The CDR3 totals 13 residues. CDR3 sequence reads: CACETGNTGELFF. In DNA form, the CDR3 reads TGTGCTTGCGAAACGGGGAATACCGGGGAGCTGTTTTTT.

The chain recombines TRBV2 with TRBJ1-2; perhaps TRBD1 as D (6 bases). The CDR3 contains 14 residues. Trimming stripped 6 bases from V and 5 bases from J, with 16 bases between. Per the germline V gene, CDR1 is SNHLY and CDR2 is FYNNEI. The CDR3 sequence: CASRRTEQSYGYTF. CDR3 sequence (DNA): TGTGCCAGCAGACGGACAGAACAGTCATATGGCTACACCTTC.

This chain uses TRBV10-3 with TRBJ2-1; 10 positions agree with TRBD1. J gave up 3 bases and V 4 bases, and 0 bases lay outside the gene matches. The CDR3 is made up of 14 amino acids. Per the germline V gene, CDR1 is ENHRY and CDR2 is SYGVKD. The CDR3 nucleotides read TGTGCCATCAGTGGGGACAGGGGCTACAATGAGCAGTTCTTC. Translating gives CAISGDRGYNEQFF.

This clone came up once. This chain joins TRBV2 and TRBJ2-1; 7 bases line up with TRBD2. Trimming took 6 bases from V and 7 from J; bases not matched to a gene: 9. The CDR3 covers 14 residues. CDR1 and CDR2 from the germline V gene are SNHLY and FYNNEI. CDR3 residues: CASRGGSYTNEQFF. In DNA, the CDR3 is TGTGCCAGCAGGGGGGGGTCATATACTAATGAGCAGTTCTTC.

There are a few counts of this clone. This rearrangement joins TRBV6-2 or TRBV6-3 to TRBJ1-4; 7 bases align to TRBD1. Germline V lookup: CDR1 MNHEY, CDR2 SVGEGT. The ends lost 5 bases at V and 0 bases at J; junction bases unmatched: 3. The CDR3 extends over 15 amino acids. The CDR3 sequence: CASSDGTATNEKLFF. CDR3 bases: TGTGCCAGCAGTGACGGGACAGCAACTAATGAAAAACTGTTTTTT.

This chain connects TRBV20-1 to TRBJ1-5; D is unresolved. The V end was cut by 3 bases, the J end by 5 bases, with 11 bases between. CDR1 and CDR2 (germline): DFQATT, SNEGSKA (reference sequence). This CDR3 spans 13 amino acids. The CDR3 DNA sequence: TGCAGTGCTAGTGTAGGGCGCGATCAGCCCCAGCATTTT. Residues: CSASVGRDQPQHF.

This clone is a singleton in its sample. The rearrangement links TRBV28 to TRBJ1-3; perhaps TRBD1 as D (5 bases). The CDR3 loop spans 15 amino acids. Germline V CDR1 and CDR2: MDHEN, SYDVKM. Deletions cut 4 bases from V and 0 bases from J, with 10 bases between. The CDR3 region is CASSSRAISGNTIYF. In DNA, the CDR3 is TGTGCCAGCAGTTCCAGGGCGATCTCTGGAAACACCATATATTTT. The full variable domain, its missing parts supplied by reference TRBV28 and TRBJ1-3, is DVKVTQSSRYLVKRTGEKVFLECVQDMDHENMFWYRQDPGLGLRLIYFSYDVKMKEKGDIPEGYSVSREKKERFSLILESASTNQTSMYLCASSSRAISGNTIYFGEGSWLTVV.

The V call is TRBV28, the J call TRBJ1-5; D is ambiguous. Trimming took off 2 bases at V and 0 bases at J, with 11 bases between the two ends. Germline loops: CDR1 MDHEN, CDR2 SYDVKM. The CDR3 is 16 residues long. CDR3 sequence (DNA): TGTGCCAGCAGTTTACTCACCGGGCGTAGCAATCAGCCCCAGCATTTT. This translates into CASSLLTGRSNQPQHF.

The chain's CDR3 is CASSYLRDRSYGYTF. In DNA form, the CDR3 reads TGTGCCAGCAGTTACCTCCGGGACAGGAGCTATGGCTACACCTTC. The chain links TRBV6-2 or TRBV6-3 to TRBJ1-2, with 8 bases identical to TRBD1. J gave up 4 bases and V 2 bases, and 6 bases lay outside the gene matches. The CDR3 covers 15 residues. Germline CDR1 reads MNHEY; CDR2 reads SVGEGT.

The J gene is TRBJ1-2, the V gene TRBV5-1, with D maybe TRBD1 (6 bases). CDR3 length equals 14 residues. Germline loops: CDR1 SGHRS, CDR2 YFSETQ. V was trimmed by 5 bases and J by 2 bases, leaving 13 bases between them. The CDR3 loop reads CASRQITGNYGYTF. CDR3 coding DNA: TGCGCCAGCAGACAGATTACAGGGAACTATGGCTACACCTTC.

J is TRBJ2-1 and V is TRBV24-1; 14 bases agree with TRBD2. The V and J ends lost 4 bases and 5 bases, in that order; junction bases with no gene match: 6. The CDR3 runs 17 residues. Germline V gene data show CDR1 as KGHDR and CDR2 as SFDVKD. CDR3 amino acids: CATSERTSGGQNNEQFF. The CDR3 nucleotides read TGTGCCACCAGTGAACGGACTAGCGGGGGGCAGAACAATGAGCAGTTCTTC.

This clone was detected once. The rearrangement links TRBV11-2 to TRBJ1-1, with 8 bases aligning to TRBD1. The trim removed 5 bases at V and 1 base at J, leaving 6 bases unmatched. Germline CDR1 and CDR2: SGHAT and FQNNGV. CDR3 length equals 15 residues. This CDR3 is CASSPRDRSNTEAFF. DNA of the CDR3: TGTGCCAGCAGCCCCCGGGACAGGTCGAACACTGAAGCTTTCTTT. The complete variable domain, with remaining parts taken from reference TRBV11-2 and TRBJ1-1, reads EAGVAQSPRYKIIEKRQSVAFWCNPISGHATLYWYQQILGQGPKLLIQFQNNGVVDDSQLPKDRFSAERLKGVDSTLKIQPAKLEDSAVYLCASSPRDRSNTEAFFGQGTRLTVV.

This chain uses TRBV28 with TRBJ1-6; 7 bases are a match to TRBD1. V lost 6 bases to trimming and J lost 9 bases; unmatched junction nucleotides: 14. The V gene's germline CDR1 is MDHEN and CDR2 SYDVKM. This CDR3 has 16 amino acids. CDR3 sequence reads: CASSTNRGFMVSPLHF. The CDR3 coding sequence is TGTGCCAGCAGCACAAACAGGGGCTTTATGGTTTCACCCCTCCACTTT. The full variable domain, its missing parts supplied by reference TRBV28 and TRBJ1-6, is DVKVTQSSRYLVKRTGEKVFLECVQDMDHENMFWYRQDPGLGLRLIYFSYDVKMKEKGDIPEGYSVSREKKERFSLILESASTNQTSMYLCASSTNRGFMVSPLHFGNGTRLTVT.